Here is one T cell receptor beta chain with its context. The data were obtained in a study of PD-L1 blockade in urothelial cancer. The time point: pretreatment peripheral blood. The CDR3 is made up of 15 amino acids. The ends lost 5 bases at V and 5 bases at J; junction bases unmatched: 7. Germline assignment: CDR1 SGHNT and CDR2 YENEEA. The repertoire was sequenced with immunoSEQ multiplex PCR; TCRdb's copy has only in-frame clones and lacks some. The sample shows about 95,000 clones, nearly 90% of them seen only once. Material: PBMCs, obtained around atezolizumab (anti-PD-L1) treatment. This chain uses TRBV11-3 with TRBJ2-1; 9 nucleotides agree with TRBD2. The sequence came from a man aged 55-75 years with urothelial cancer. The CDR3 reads CASSHRTSENNEQFF. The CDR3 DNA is TGTGCCAGCAGCCACCGGACTAGCGAAAACAATGAGCAGTTCTTC.